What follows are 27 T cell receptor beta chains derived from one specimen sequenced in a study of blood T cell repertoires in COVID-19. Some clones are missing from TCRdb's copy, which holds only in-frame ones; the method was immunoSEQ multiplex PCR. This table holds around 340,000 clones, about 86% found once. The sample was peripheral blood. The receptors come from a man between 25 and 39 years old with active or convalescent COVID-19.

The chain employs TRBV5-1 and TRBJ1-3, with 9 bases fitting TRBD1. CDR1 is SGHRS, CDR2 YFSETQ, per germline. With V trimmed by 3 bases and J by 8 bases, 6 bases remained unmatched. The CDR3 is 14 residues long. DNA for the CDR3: TGCGCCAGCAGCTCAGGGACAGGGAGGGACACCATATATTTT. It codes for CASSSGTGRDTIYF.

The CDR3 nucleotides are TGCGCCAGCAGCTTGGGACTAGCGGGGGGGCGTTCCGATACGCAGTATTTT. This gives the protein CASSLGLAGGRSDTQYF. The chain carries TRBV5-1 and TRBJ2-3, with 14 bases lining up with TRBD2. This CDR3 is 17 amino acids long. CDR1 SGHRS and CDR2 YFSETQ come from the germline V gene. V was pared by 0 bases and J by 6 bases, with 6 bases of the junction left unmatched.

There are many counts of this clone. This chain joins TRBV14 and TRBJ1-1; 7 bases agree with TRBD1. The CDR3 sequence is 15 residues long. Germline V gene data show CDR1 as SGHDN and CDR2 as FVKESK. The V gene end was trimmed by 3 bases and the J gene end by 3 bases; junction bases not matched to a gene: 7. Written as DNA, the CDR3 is TGTGCCAGCAGCCACCTCGGGACAGTTGACACTGAAGCTTTCTTT. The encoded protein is CASSHLGTVDTEAFF.

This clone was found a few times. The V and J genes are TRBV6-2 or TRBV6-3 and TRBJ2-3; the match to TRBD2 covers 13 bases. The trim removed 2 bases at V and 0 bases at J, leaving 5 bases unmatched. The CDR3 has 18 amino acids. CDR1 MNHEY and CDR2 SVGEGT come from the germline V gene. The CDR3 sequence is CASSYGLAGALSTDTQYF. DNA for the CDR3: TGTGCCAGCAGTTACGGACTAGCGGGGGCCCTTAGCACAGATACGCAGTATTTT.

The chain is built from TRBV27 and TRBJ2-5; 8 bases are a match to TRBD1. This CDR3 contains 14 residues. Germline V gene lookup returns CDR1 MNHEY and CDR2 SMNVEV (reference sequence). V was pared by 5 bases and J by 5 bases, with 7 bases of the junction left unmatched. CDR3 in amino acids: CASSPRTGHETQYF. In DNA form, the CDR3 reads TGTGCCAGCAGTCCCCGGACAGGGCACGAGACCCAGTACTTC.

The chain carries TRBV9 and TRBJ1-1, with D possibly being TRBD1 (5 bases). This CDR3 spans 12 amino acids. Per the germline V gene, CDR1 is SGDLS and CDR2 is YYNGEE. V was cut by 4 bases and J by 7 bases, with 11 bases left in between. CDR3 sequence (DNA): TGTGCCAGCAGCTCGGCGGGGGTTGAAGCTTTCTTT. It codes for CASSSAGVEAFF.

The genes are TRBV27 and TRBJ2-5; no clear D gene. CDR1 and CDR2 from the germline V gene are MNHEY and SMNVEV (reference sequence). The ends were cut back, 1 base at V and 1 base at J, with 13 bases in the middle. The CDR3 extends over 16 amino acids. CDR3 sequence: CASSLFPGHFQETQYF. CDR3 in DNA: TGTGCCAGCAGTTTATTCCCCGGTCACTTCCAAGAGACCCAGTACTTC.

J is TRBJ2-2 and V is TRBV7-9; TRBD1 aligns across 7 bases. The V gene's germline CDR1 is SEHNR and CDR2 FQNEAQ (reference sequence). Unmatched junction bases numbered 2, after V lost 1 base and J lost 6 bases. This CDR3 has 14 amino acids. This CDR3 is CASSLDRGAGELFF. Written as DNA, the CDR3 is TGTGCCAGCAGCTTAGACAGGGGAGCCGGGGAGCTGTTTTTT. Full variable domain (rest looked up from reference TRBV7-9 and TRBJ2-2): DTGVSQNPRHKITKRGQNVTFRCDPISEHNRLYWYRQTLGQGPEFLTYFQNEAQLEKSRLLSDRFSAERPKGSFSTLEIQRTEQGDSAMYLCASSLDRGAGELFFGEGSRLTVL.

The CDR3 spells CASSLRANTEAFF. The CDR3 bases are TGTGCCAGCAGTTTGAGAGCGAACACTGAAGCTTTCTTT. The chain is built from TRBV28 and TRBJ1-1; D is unclear. V was trimmed by 3 bases and J by 1 base, leaving 6 bases between them. This CDR3 has 13 amino acids. The germline gives CDR1 MDHEN, CDR2 SYDVKM. Based on the CDR3 plus reference TRBV28 and TRBJ1-1, the full variable domain is DVKVTQSSRYLVKRTGEKVFLECVQDMDHENMFWYRQDPGLGLRLIYFSYDVKMKEKGDIPEGYSVSREKKERFSLILESASTNQTSMYLCASSLRANTEAFFGQGTRLTVV.

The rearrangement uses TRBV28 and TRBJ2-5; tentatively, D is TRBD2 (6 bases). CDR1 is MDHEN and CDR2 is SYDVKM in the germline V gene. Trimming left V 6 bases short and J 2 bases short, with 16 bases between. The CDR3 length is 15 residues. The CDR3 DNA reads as TGTGCCAGCAGGACCCCCGGGACTTTACAAGAGACCCAGTACTTC. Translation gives CASRTPGTLQETQYF. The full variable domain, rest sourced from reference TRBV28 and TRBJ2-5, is DVKVTQSSRYLVKRTGEKVFLECVQDMDHENMFWYRQDPGLGLRLIYFSYDVKMKEKGDIPEGYSVSREKKERFSLILESASTNQTSMYLCASRTPGTLQETQYFGPGTRLLVL.

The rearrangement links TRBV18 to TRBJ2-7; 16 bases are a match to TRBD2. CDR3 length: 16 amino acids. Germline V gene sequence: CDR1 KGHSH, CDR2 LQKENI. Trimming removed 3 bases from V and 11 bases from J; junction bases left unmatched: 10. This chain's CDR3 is CASSPGQGLAGGQEYF. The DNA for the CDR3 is TGTGCCAGCTCACCCGGACAGGGACTAGCGGGAGGGCAGGAGTACTTC. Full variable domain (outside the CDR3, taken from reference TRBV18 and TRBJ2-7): NAGVMQNPRHLVRRRGQEARLRCSPMKGHSHVYWYRQLPEEGLKFMVYLQKENIIDESGMPKERFSAEFPKEGPSILRIQQVVRGDSAAYFCASSPGQGLAGGQEYFGPGTRLTVT.

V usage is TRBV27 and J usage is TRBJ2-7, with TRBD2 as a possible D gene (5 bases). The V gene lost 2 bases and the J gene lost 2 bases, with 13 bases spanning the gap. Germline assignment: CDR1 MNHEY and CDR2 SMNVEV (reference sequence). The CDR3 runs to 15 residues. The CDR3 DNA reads TGTGCCAGCAGTTTAGGAGGACTTCCCACCTACGAGCAGTACTTC. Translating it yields CASSLGGLPTYEQYF.

The chain's CDR3 is CASAGAGGAIQAFF. In nucleotides, the CDR3 is TGTGCCAGCGCCGGGGCTGGGGGCGCTATTCAAGCTTTCTTT. J is TRBJ1-1 and V is TRBV11-2, with a weak D call TRBD1 (6 bases). Germline lookup yields CDR1 SGHAT and CDR2 FQNNGV. The ends were cut back, 8 bases at V and 9 bases at J, with 22 bases in the middle. The CDR3 runs 14 residues.

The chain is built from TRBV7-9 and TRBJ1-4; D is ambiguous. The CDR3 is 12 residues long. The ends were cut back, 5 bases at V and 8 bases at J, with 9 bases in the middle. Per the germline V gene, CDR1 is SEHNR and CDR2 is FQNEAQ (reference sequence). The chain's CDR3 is CASSPLEEKLFF. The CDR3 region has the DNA TGTGCCAGCAGCCCCTTAGAGGAAAAACTGTTTTTT.

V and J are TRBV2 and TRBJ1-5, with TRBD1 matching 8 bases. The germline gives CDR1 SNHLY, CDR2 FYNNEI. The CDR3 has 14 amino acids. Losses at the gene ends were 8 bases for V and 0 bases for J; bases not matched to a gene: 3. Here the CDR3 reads CASGDRSSNQPQHF. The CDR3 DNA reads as TGTGCCAGCGGGGACAGGTCTAGCAATCAGCCCCAGCATTTT.

The CDR3 sequence: CASSQGPNRETQYF. The DNA of the CDR3 is TGTGCCAGCAGCCAGGGGCCCAATCGGGAGACCCAGTACTTC. This chain links TRBV3-1 (or the pseudogene TRBV3-2) with TRBJ2-5, with D possibly being TRBD1 (5 bases). There are 14 residues in the CDR3. CDR1 and CDR2 from the germline V gene are LGHDT and YNNKEL (reference sequence). The germline V and J ends were trimmed by 3 bases and 5 bases, with 13 bases remaining between them.

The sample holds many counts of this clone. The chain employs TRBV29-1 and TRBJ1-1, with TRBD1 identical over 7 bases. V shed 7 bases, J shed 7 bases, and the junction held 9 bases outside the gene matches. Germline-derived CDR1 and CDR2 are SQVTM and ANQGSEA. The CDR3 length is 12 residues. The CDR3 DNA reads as TGCAGCGCACACGGGACAGTCGGTGAAGCTTTCTTT. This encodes CSAHGTVGEAFF.

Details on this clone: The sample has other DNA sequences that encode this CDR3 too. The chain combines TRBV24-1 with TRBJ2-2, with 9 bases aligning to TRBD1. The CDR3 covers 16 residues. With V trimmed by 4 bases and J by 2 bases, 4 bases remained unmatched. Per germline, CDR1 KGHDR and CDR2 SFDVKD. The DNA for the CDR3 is TGTGCCACCAGTGAGCCTACAGGGGGCAACACCGGGGAGCTGTTTTTT. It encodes CATSEPTGGNTGELFF.

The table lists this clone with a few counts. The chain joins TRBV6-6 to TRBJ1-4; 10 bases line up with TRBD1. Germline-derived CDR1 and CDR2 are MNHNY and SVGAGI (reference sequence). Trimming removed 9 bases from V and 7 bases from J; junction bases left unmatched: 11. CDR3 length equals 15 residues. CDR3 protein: CASQSPGTGVEKLFF. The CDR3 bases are TGTGCCAGTCAATCGCCCGGGACAGGGGTTGAAAAACTGTTTTTT.

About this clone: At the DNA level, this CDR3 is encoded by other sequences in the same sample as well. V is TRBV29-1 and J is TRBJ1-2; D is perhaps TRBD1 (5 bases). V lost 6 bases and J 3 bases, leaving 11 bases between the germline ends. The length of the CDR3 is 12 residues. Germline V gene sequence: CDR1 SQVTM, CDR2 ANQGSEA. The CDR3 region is CSVAGGDYGYTF. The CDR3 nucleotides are TGCAGCGTCGCCGGAGGGGACTATGGCTACACCTTC.

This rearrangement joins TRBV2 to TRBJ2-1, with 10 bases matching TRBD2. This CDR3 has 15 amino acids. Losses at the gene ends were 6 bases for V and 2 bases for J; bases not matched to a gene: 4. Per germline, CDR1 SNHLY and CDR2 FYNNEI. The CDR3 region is CASSGSGGPYNEQFF. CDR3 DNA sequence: TGTGCCAGCAGCGGTAGCGGGGGGCCCTACAATGAGCAGTTCTTC. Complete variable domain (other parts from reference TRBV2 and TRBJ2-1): EPEVTQTPSHQVTQMGQEVILRCVPISNHLYFYWYRQILGQKVEFLVSFYNNEISEKSEIFDDQFSVERPDGSNFTLKIRSTKLEDSAMYFCASSGSGGPYNEQFFGPGTRLTVL.

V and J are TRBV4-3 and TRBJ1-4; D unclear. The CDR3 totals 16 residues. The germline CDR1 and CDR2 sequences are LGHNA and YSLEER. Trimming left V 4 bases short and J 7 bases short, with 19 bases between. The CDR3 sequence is CASSPSTEGKGEKLFF. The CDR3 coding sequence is TGCGCCAGCAGCCCTTCAACTGAGGGTAAGGGTGAAAAACTGTTTTTT.

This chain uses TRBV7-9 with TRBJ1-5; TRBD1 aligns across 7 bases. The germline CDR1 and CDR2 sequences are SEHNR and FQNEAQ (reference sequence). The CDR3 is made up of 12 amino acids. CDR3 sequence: CATGVRDQPQHF. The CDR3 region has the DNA TGTGCTACAGGGGTCCGCGATCAGCCCCAGCATTTT. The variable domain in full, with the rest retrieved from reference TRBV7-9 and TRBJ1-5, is DTGVSQNPRHKITKRGQNVTFRCDPISEHNRLYWYRQTLGQGPEFLTYFQNEAQLEKSRLLSDRFSAERPKGSFSTLEIQRTEQGDSAMYLCATGVRDQPQHFGDGTRLSIL.

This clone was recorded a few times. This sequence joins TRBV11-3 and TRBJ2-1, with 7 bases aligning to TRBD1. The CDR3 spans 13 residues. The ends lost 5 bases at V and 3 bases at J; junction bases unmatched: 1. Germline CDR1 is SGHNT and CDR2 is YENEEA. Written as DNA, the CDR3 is TGTGCCAGCAGCCGACAGGGCTACAATGAGCAGTTCTTC. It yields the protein CASSRQGYNEQFF.

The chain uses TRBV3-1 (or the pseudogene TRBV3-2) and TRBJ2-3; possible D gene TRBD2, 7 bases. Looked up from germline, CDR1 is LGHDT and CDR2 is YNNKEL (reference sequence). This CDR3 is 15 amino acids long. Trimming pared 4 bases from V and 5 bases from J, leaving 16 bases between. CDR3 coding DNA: TGTGCCAGCAGCCCTCTCCGGGGGGCTGGAGATACGCAGTATTTT. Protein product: CASSPLRGAGDTQYF.

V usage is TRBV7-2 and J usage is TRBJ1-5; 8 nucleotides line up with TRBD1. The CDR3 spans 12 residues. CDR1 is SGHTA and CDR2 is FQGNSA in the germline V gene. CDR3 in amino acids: CEGGQGNQPQHF. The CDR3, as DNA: TGTGAGGGGGGACAGGGCAATCAGCCCCAGCATTTT.

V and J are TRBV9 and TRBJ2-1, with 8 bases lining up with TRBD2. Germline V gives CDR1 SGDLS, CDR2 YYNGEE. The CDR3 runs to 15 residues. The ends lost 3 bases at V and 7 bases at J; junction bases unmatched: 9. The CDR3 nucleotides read TGTGCCAGCAGCGAAGGACTAGCCCTGGGTAATGAGCAGTTCTTC. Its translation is CASSEGLALGNEQFF.